Sequencing of this T cell receptor (beta chain) was carried out in a study of T cell responses to AZD1222 COVID-19 vaccine. Libraries were prepared by immunoSEQ multiplex PCR; TCRdb keeps only in-frame clonotypes and omits some of them. This sample yields around 130,000 clones, of which 93% are seen a single time; roughly 5.6% belongs to the top ten. As concerns this clone: The target antigen is unknown.

V lost 4 bases, J lost 4 bases, and 19 bases lay in between. Germline CDR1 and CDR2: MNHEY and SMNVEV (reference sequence). The length of the CDR3 is 16 residues. Regarding the study as a whole: Seropositive status at baseline applied to only 6 or 7 AZD1222 recipients. The donor cohort was predominantly white British with a female majority, and clonal diversity may have been underestimated. Researchers report vaccine-associated CD4 TCRs spanning spike, with dominance at 160-218 and 743-854. The breadth and depth of Spike-specific TCRs increased once two AZD1222 doses had been given.

The genes are TRBV27 and TRBJ2-5; a weak D match, TRBD1 (6 bases). The starting material was peripheral blood, obtained on day 0 of AZD1222 vaccination. This sequence was found in an adult in good health. The chain's CDR3 is CASSYSPTGFGETQYF. CDR3 DNA sequence: TGTGCCAGCAGTTATAGCCCAACAGGGTTCGGAGAGACCCAGTACTTC.